Each of the 14 T cell receptor beta chains below was sequenced from the same sample in a study of neoadjuvant anti-PD-1 for oral cavity cancer. The data were produced by immunoSEQ multiplex PCR, yet TCRdb's version contains in-frame clones alone and is incomplete. The data hold 5,500 to 7,500 clones, with less than 80% observed a single time. Sample: PBMCs, taken before nivolumab (anti-PD-1) treatment. The receptors derive from a person between 40 and 85 years old with oral cavity squamous cell carcinoma.

In its sample, this clone was seen a few times. This chain connects TRBV13 to TRBJ2-7, with D possibly matching TRBD1 (5 bases). Germline V gene data show CDR1 as PRHDT and CDR2 as FYEKMQ (reference sequence). The V end was cut by 4 bases, the J end by 2 bases, with 12 bases between. This CDR3 has 14 amino acids. In nucleotides, the CDR3 is TGTGCCAGCAGCTCGGACACCTCAACCTACGAGCAGTACTTC. Protein: CASSSDTSTYEQYF.

In its sample, this clone was seen a few times. The V and J genes are TRBV25-1 and TRBJ1-2; 10 bases fit TRBD1. Trimming took 4 bases from V and 3 from J; bases not matched to a gene: 5. This CDR3 is built from 15 residues. The germline CDR1 and CDR2 sequences are MGHDK and SYGVNS. CDR3 loop: CASSAPGQGYYGYTF. CDR3 bases: TGTGCCAGCAGTGCCCCGGGACAGGGGTACTATGGCTACACCTTC.

The chain has TRBV11-2 and TRBJ2-2; no clear D gene. Trimming shortened V by 3 bases and J by 1 base, and 9 bases separated the two germline ends. The CDR3 is 15 residues long. Germline assignment: CDR1 SGHAT and CDR2 FQNNGV. CDR3 DNA: TGTGCCAGCAGCTTGTATTCAAGGAACACCGGGGAGCTGTTTTTT. Amino acids: CASSLYSRNTGELFF.

Only one count was recorded for this clone. The chain is built from TRBV7-9 and TRBJ1-4, with 8 bases lining up with TRBD1. Trimming at V came to 3 bases and at J to 8 bases, leaving 8 bases not matched to a gene. CDR1 is SEHNR and CDR2 is FQNEAQ in the germline V gene (reference sequence). The CDR3 spans 15 residues. The CDR3 loop reads CASSFFGQGGEKLFF. The CDR3 region has the DNA TGTGCCAGCAGCTTTTTCGGACAGGGAGGCGAAAAACTGTTTTTT.

The chain has TRBV11-2 and TRBJ2-2; 7 bases agree with TRBD1. CDR1 and CDR2 from the germline V gene are SGHAT and FQNNGV. The V gene end was trimmed by 3 bases and the J gene end by 1 base; junction bases not matched to a gene: 2. The CDR3 covers 15 residues. In DNA, the CDR3 is TGTGCCAGCAGCTTGGCAGGGGGGAACACCGGGGAGCTGTTTTTT. It yields the protein CASSLAGGNTGELFF.

V and J are TRBV19 and TRBJ1-2; D ambiguous. Trimming left V 1 base short and J 4 bases short, with 10 bases between. Germline loops: CDR1 LNHDA, CDR2 SQIVND (reference sequence). The CDR3 contains 14 residues. CDR3 DNA sequence: TGTGCCAGTAGTATAGGGTTGAACCGCTATGGCTACACCTTC. Protein sequence: CASSIGLNRYGYTF.

The chain couples TRBV9 to TRBJ1-1, with D possibly TRBD1 on 6 matching bases. The CDR3 is made up of 12 amino acids. The V end lost 4 bases, the J end lost 5 bases, and 9 bases lay between the germline ends. Germline CDR1 is SGDLS and CDR2 is YYNGEE. CDR3 in DNA: TGTGCCAGCAGCCAGGGGAGTACTGAAGCTTTCTTT. Residues: CASSQGSTEAFF. Full variable domain (outside the CDR3, taken from reference TRBV9 and TRBJ1-1): DSGVTQTPKHLITATGQRVTLRCSPRSGDLSVYWYQQSLDQGLQFLIQYYNGEERAKGNILERFSAQQFPDLHSELNLSSLELGDSALYFCASSQGSTEAFFGQGTRLTVV.

The V call is TRBV25-1, the J call TRBJ2-5, with D perhaps assigned TRBD1 or TRBD2 (5 bases each). The V end lost 3 bases, the J end lost 0 bases, and 11 bases lay between the germline ends. This CDR3 spans 15 amino acids. Germline V gene data show CDR1 as MGHDK and CDR2 as SYGVNS. Here the CDR3 DNA reads TGTGCCAGCAGTGAGGGGGTTTCCTACCAAGAGACCCAGTACTTC. This gives the protein CASSEGVSYQETQYF.

The genes are TRBV5-5 and TRBJ2-1; 7 bases match TRBD1. The CDR3 has 15 amino acids. V was clipped by 4 bases and J by 7 bases; unmatched bases: 11. Germline CDR1 reads SGHKS; CDR2 reads YYEKEE (reference sequence). The CDR3 region has the DNA TGTGCCAGCAGCACCCCGGGACAGAGGAGAAATGAGCAGTTCTTC. Translation gives CASSTPGQRRNEQFF.

The chain links TRBV5-1 to TRBJ1-2, with 7 positions matching TRBD1. CDR3 length: 15 amino acids. After removal of 3 bases from V and 4 bases from J, the junction contained 9 bases not matched to a gene. Germline V lookup: CDR1 SGHRS, CDR2 YFSETQ. CDR3 sequence: CASSSMQGGSYGYTF. In nucleotides, the CDR3 is TGCGCCAGCAGCTCCATGCAGGGGGGCAGCTATGGCTACACCTTC. The whole variable domain, filled in from reference TRBV5-1 and TRBJ1-2, reads KAGVTQTPRYLIKTRGQQVTLSCSPISGHRSVSWYQQTPGQGLQFLFEYFSETQRNKGNFPGRFSGRQFSNSRSEMNVSTLELGDSALYLCASSSMQGGSYGYTFGSGTRLTVV.

This clone appeared a few times. This chain uses TRBV5-1 with TRBJ1-2; tentatively, D is TRBD1 (5 bases). V gave up 4 bases and J gave up 3 bases, with 16 bases separating them. Per the germline V gene, CDR1 is SGHRS and CDR2 is YFSETQ. The CDR3 loop spans 15 amino acids. The CDR3 region is CASSQDAGTDYGYTF. CDR3 sequence (DNA): TGCGCCAGCAGCCAGGATGCCGGGACGGACTATGGCTACACCTTC.

The V call is TRBV11-2, the J call TRBJ1-2, with D maybe TRBD1 (5 bases). The CDR3 covers 12 residues. Germline assignment: CDR1 SGHAT and CDR2 FQNNGV. Trimming shortened V by 5 bases and J by 3 bases, and 7 bases separated the two germline ends. The CDR3 bases are TGTGCCAGCAGCCAAGGGGACTATGGCTACACCTTC. It encodes CASSQGDYGYTF. Full variable domain (remainder filled in from reference TRBV11-2 and TRBJ1-2): EAGVAQSPRYKIIEKRQSVAFWCNPISGHATLYWYQQILGQGPKLLIQFQNNGVVDDSQLPKDRFSAERLKGVDSTLKIQPAKLEDSAVYLCASSQGDYGYTFGSGTRLTVV.

The chain couples TRBV6-1 to TRBJ1-1, with 7 bases that match TRBD1. The CDR3 totals 14 residues. Germline values: CDR1 MNHNS, CDR2 SASEGT. The trim removed 2 bases at V and 9 bases at J, leaving 9 bases unmatched. The CDR3 spells CASSENPQGGKAFF. As DNA, the CDR3 is TGTGCCAGCAGTGAAAACCCGCAGGGGGGAAAAGCTTTCTTT.

The rearrangement uses TRBV7-9 and TRBJ1-5, with D unclear. The germline CDR1 and CDR2 sequences are SEHNR and FQNEAQ (reference sequence). The V and J ends lost 5 bases and 4 bases respectively, with 6 bases between them. The CDR3 is 12 amino acids. CDR3 residues: CASSPENQPQHF. The CDR3, as DNA: TGTGCCAGCAGCCCCGAAAATCAGCCCCAGCATTTT.